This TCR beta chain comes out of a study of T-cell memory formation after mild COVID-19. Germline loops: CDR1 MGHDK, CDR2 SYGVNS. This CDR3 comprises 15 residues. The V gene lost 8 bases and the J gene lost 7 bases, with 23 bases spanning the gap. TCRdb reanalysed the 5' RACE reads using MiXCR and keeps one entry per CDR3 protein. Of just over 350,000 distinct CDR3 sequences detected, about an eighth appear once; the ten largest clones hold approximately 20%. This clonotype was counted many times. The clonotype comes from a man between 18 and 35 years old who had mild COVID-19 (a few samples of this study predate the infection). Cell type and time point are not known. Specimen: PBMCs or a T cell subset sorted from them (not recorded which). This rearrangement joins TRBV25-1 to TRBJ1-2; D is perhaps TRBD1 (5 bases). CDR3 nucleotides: TGTGCCAGCGTCCTCTCCACCGTTGTGAGGGGTGGCTACACCTTC. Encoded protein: CASVLSTVVRGGYTF.